This T cell receptor beta chain was retrieved from a study of blood T cell repertoires in COVID-19. Whole-study context: The United States, Italy and Spain supplied acute and convalescent COVID-19 samples. The cDNA or gDNA used as material had been derived from T cells, B-cell-depleted T cells, or PBMCs.

Original analysis: Reference gene primer amplification gave estimated nucleated cell counts. Profiling relied on immunoSEQ multiplex PCR, and the TCRdb table lists in-frame clones only, not all of them. V, J and clone size are those of that table, while D and trimming were read from the DNA. The table has over 100,000 clones, approximately 80% seen once. The CDR3 extends over 17 amino acids. The V gene lost 4 bases and the J gene lost 0 bases, with 13 bases spanning the gap. From germline, CDR1 is MGHDK and CDR2 SYGVNS. The source of this sequence is a woman in her 70s with acute or convalescent COVID-19. J is TRBJ2-6 and V is TRBV25-1; D may be TRBD1 (6 bases). The specimen sequenced was peripheral blood. The CDR3: CASSGRDKSSGANVLTF. The CDR3 DNA sequence: TGTGCCAGCAGTGGCCGGGACAAAAGCTCTGGGGCCAACGTCCTGACTTTC.